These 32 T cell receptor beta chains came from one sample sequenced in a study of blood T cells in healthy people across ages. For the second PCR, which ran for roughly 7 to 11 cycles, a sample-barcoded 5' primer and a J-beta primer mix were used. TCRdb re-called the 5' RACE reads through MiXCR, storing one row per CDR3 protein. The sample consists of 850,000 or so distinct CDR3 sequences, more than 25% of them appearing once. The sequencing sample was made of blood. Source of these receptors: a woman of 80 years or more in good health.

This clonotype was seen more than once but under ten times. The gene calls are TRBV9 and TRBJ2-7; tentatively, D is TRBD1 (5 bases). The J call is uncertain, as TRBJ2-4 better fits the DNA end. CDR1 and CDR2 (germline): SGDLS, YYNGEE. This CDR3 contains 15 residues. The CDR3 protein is CASSHSGQAKNIQYF. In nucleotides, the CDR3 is TGTGCCAGCAGCCACTCAGGACAAGCCAAAAACATTCAGTACTTC.

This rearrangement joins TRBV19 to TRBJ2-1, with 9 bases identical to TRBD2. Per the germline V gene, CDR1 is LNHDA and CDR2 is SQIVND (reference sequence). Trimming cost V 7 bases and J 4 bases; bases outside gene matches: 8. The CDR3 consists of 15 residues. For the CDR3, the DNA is TGTGCCAGTAATCAAGCGGGGGGAACGTACAATGAGCAGTTCTTC. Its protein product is CASNQAGGTYNEQFF.

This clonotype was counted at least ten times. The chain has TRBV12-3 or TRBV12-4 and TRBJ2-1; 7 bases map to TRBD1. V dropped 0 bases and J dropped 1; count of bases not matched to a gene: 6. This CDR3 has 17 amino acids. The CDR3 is CASSLAPRGSSYNEQFF. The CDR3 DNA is TGTGCCAGCAGTTTAGCGCCCAGGGGGTCTTCCTACAATGAGCAGTTCTTC.

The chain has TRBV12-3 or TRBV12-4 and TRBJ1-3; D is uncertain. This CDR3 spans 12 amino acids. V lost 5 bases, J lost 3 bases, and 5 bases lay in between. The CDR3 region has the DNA TGTGCCAGCAGTCCGGGTGGAAACACCATATATTTT. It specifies CASSPGGNTIYF.

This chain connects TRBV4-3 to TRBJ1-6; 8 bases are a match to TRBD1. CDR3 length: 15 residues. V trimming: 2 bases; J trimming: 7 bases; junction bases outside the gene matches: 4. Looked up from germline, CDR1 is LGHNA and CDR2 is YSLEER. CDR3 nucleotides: TGCGCCAGCAGCCAATCAGGGGGCCGGAATTCACCCCTCCACTTT. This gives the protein CASSQSGGRNSPLHF.

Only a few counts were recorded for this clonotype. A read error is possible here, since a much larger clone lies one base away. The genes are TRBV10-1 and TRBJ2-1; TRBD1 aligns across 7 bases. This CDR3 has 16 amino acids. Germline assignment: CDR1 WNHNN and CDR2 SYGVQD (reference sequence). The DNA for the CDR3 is TGCGCCAGCAGTGAGAGGGTAGGGGGCTCCCACAATGAGCAGTTCTTC. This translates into CASSERVGGSHNEQFF.

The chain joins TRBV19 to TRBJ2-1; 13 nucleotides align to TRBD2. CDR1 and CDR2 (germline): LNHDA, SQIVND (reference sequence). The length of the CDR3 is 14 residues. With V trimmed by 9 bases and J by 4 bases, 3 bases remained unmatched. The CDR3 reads CASQTSGGYNEQFF. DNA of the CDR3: TGTGCCAGCCAGACTAGCGGGGGGTACAATGAGCAGTTCTTC.

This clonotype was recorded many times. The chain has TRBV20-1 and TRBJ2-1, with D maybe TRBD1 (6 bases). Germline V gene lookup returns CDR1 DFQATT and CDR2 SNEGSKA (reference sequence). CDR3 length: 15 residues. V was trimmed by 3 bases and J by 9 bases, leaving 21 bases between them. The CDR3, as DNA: TGCAGTGCTAGGGCAGGGGAAGTGGCCCACGGTGAGCAGTTCTTC. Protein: CSARAGEVAHGEQFF.

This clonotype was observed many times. CDR3 amino acids: CSASSHTDTQYF. The CDR3 DNA is TGCAGTGCTAGTTCTCACACAGATACGCAGTATTTT. The chain couples TRBV20-1 to TRBJ2-3, with unresolved D. The V gene lost 3 bases and the J gene lost 2 bases, with 6 bases spanning the gap. This CDR3 has 12 amino acids. CDR1 is DFQATT and CDR2 is SNEGSKA in the germline V gene (reference sequence).

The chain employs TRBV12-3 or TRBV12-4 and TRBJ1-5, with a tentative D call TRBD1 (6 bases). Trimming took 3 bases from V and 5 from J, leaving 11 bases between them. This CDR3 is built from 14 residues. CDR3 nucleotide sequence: TGTGCCAGCAGTTTTATGGGGGGCGATCAGCCCCAGCATTTT. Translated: CASSFMGGDQPQHF.

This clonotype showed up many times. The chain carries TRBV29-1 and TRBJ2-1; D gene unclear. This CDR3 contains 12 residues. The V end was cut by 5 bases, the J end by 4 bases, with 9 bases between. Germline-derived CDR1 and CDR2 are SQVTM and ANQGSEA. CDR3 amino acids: CSVSTSYNEQFF. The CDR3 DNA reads TGCAGCGTTTCGACGAGTTACAATGAGCAGTTCTTC.

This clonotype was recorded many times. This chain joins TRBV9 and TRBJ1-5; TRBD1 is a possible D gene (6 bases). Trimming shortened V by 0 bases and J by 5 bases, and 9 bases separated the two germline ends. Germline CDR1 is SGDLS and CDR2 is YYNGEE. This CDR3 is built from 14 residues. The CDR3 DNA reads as TGTGCCAGCAGCGTAGGGGGGGCTGATCAGCCCCAGCATTTT. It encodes CASSVGGADQPQHF.

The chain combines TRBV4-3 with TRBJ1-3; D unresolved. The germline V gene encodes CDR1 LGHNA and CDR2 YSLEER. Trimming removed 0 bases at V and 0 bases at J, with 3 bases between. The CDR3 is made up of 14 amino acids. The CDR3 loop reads CASSQDFSGNTIYF. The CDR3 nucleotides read TGCGCCAGCAGCCAAGATTTCTCTGGAAACACCATATATTTT.

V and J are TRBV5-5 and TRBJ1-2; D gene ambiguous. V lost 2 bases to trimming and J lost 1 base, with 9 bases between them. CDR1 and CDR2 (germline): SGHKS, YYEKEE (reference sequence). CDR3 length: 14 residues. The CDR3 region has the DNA TGTGCCAGCAGCTTACGGGCCGTTAACTATGGCTACACCTTC. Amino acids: CASSLRAVNYGYTF.

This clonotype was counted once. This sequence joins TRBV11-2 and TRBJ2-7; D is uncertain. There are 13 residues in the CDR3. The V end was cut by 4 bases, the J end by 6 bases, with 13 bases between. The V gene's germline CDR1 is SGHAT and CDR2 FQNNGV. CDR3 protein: CASSSPLGSEQYF. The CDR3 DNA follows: TGTGCCAGCAGCTCGCCCCTCGGATCCGAGCAGTACTTC.

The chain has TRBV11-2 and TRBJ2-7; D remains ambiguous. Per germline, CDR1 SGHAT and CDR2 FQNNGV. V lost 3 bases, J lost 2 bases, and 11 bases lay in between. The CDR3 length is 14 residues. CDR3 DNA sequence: TGTGCCAGCAGCTTCGTGGGGTCTACCTACGAGCAGTACTTC. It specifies CASSFVGSTYEQYF.

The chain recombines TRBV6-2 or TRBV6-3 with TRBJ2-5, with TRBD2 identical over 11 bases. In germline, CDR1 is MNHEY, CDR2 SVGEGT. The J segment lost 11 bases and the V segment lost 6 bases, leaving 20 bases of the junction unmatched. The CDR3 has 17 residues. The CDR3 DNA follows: TGTGCCAGCAGCCGACCTTCTAGCGGGGGGACCTTAGGTGAGCAGTACTTC. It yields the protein CASSRPSSGGTLGEQYF.

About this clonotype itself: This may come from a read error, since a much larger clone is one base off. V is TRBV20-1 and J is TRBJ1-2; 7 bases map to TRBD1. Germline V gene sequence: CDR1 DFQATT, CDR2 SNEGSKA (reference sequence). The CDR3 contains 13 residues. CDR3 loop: CSGREGANYGYAF. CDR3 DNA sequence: TGCAGTGGGAGGGAGGGGGCAAACTATGGCTACGCCTTC.

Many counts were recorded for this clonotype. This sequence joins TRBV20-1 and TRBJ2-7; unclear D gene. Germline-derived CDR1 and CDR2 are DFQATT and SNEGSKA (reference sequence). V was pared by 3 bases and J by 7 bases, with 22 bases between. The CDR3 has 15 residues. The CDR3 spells CSASPPDRYLGEQYF. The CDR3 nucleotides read TGCAGTGCTAGCCCCCCGGATCGGTACTTAGGGGAGCAGTACTTC.

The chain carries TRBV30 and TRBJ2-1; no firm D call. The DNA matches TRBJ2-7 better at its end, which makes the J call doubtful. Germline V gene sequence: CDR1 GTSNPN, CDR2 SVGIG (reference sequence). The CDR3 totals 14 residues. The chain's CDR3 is CARLSGNSYNEQYF. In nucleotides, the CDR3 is TGTGCCCGTCTCTCAGGAAACTCCTACAATGAGCAGTACTTC.

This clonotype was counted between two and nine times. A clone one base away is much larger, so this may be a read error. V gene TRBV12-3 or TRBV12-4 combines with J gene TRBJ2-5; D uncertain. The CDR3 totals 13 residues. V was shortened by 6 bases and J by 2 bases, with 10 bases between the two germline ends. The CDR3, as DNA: TGTGCCAGCAGATCACTCGGGCAAGAGACCCAGTACTTC. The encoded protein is CASRSLGQETQYF.

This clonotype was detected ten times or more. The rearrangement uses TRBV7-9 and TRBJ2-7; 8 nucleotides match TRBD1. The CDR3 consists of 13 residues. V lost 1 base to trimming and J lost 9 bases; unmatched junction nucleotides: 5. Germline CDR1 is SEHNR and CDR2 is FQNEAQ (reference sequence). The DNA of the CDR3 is TGTGCCAGCAGCTTAGAGGGACAGGTCTCGCAGTACTTC. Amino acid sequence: CASSLEGQVSQYF.

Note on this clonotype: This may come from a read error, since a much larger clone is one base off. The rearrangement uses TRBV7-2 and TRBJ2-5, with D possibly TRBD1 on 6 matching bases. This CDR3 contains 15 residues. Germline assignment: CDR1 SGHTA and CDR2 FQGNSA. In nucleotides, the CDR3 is TGTGTCAGCAGCTTATACAGGACAGCCCAAGAGACCCAGTACTTC. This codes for CVSSLYRTAQETQYF.

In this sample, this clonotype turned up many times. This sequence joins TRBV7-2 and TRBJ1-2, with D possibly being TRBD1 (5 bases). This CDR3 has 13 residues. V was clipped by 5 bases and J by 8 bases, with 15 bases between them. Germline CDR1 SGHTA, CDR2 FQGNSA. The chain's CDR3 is CASSEGAVGGYTF. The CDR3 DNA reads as TGTGCCAGCAGCGAAGGGGCCGTGGGAGGCTACACCTTC.

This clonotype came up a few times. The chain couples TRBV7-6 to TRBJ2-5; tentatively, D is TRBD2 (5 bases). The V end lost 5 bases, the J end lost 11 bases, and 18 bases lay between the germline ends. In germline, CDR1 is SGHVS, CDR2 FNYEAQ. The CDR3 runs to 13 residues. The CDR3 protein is CASSPPGNNEQYF. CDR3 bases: TGTGCCAGCAGCCCTCCCGGGAACAATGAGCAGTACTTC.

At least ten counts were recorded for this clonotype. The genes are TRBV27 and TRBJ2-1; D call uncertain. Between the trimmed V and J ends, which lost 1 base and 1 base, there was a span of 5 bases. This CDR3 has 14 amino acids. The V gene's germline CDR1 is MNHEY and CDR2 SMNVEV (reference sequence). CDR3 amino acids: CASSLFISYNEQFF. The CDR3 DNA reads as TGTGCCAGCAGTTTATTCATATCCTACAATGAGCAGTTCTTC.

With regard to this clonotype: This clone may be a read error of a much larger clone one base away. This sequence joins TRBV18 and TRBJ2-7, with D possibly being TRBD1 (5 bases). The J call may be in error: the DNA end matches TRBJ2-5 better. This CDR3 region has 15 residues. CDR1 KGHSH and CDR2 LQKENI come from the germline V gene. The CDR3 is CASSQMSDSKGTQYF. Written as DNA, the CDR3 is TGTGCCAGCTCACAAATGTCCGACAGCAAAGGGACCCAGTACTTC.

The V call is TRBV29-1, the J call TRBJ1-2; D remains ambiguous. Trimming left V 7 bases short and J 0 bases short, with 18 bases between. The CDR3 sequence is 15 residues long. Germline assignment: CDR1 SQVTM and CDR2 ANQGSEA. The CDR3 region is CSAQERGEANYGYTF. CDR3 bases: TGCAGCGCCCAAGAGCGCGGGGAAGCTAACTATGGCTACACCTTC. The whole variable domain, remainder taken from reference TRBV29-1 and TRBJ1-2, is SAVISQKPSRDICQRGTSLTIQCQVDSQVTMMFWYRQQPGQSLTLIATANQGSEATYESGFVIDKFPISRPNLTFSTLTVSNMSPEDSSIYLCSAQERGEANYGYTFGSGTRLTVV.

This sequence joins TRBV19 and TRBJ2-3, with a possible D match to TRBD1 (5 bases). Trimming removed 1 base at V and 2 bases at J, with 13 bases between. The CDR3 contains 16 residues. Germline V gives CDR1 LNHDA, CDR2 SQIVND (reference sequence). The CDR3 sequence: CASSIGGASATDTQYF. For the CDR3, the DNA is TGTGCCAGTAGTATAGGGGGCGCTTCGGCCACAGATACGCAGTATTTT.

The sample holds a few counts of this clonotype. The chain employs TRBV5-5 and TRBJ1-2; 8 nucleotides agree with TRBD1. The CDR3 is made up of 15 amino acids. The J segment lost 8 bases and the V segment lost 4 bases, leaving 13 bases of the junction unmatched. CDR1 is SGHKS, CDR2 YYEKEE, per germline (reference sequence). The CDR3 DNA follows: TGTGCCAGCAGCACATTTCCCGGGACAGGTGGGGGCTACACCTTC. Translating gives CASSTFPGTGGGYTF. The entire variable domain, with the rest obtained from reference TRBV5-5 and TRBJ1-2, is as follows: DAGVTQSPTHLIKTRGQQVTLRCSPISGHKSVSWYQQVLGQGPQFIFQYYEKEERGRGNFPDRFSARQFPNYSSELNVNALLLGDSALYLCASSTFPGTGGGYTFGSGTRLTVV.

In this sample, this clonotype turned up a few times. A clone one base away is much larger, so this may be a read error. The CDR3 nucleotides are TGTGCTAGCAGACCTTATCCGGGACAGGGGGCGAATGAGCAGTACTTC. Its translation is CASRPYPGQGANEQYF. The chain uses TRBV7-7 and TRBJ2-7, with 12 bases matching TRBD1. CDR3 size: 16 residues. The germline V gene has CDR1 SSHAT and CDR2 FNYEAQ (reference sequence).

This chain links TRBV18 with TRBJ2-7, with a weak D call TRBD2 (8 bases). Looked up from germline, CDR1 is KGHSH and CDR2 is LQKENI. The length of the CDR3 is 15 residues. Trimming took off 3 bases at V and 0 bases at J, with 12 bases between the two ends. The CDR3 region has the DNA TGTGCCAGCTCACCCCGGGAGGGGGCCTCCTACGAGCAGTACTTC. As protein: CASSPREGASYEQYF.